Listed here are 17 T cell receptor beta chains from one sample, sequenced in a study of vaccination effects on CD4 cells after COVID-19. Within the ViraFEST assay, antigen-specific CD4+ T cells underwent expansion with viral peptide pools prior to sequencing. Researchers isolated CD4+ T cells once ten to eleven days of culture had elapsed. Documented for the person is a PCR-confirmed SARS-CoV-2 infection occurring between March and December 2020. Here immunoSEQ multiplex PCR was the method, and the copy in TCRdb shows in-frame clones only, minus some. This sample has tens of thousands of clones, with about 69% found just once. The antigens for these receptors are not known. Here the sequenced sample was CD4+ T cells from PBMCs cultured with a peptide pool, taken before COVID-19 vaccination. The receptors here all came from a human donor who had a prior SARS-CoV-2 infection.

This chain joins TRBV18 and TRBJ2-3; TRBD2 might be the D (5 bases). This CDR3 comprises 13 residues. The V end lost 4 bases, the J end lost 5 bases, and 10 bases lay between the germline ends. Germline V CDR1 and CDR2: KGHSH, LQKENI. Here the CDR3 reads CASSRETEDTQYF. CDR3 sequence (DNA): TGTGCCAGCTCACGGGAGACGGAAGATACGCAGTATTTT.

This clone turned up a few times. The chain employs TRBV4-3 and TRBJ2-4; 12 nucleotides agree with TRBD2. Germline V gene data show CDR1 as LGHNA and CDR2 as YSLEER. This CDR3 spans 17 amino acids. J gave up 8 bases and V 0 bases, and 8 bases lay outside the gene matches. The CDR3 protein is CASSQDKPTSGSHIQYF. The DNA for the CDR3 is TGCGCCAGCAGCCAAGACAAACCGACTAGCGGGAGCCACATTCAGTACTTC.

CDR3 coding DNA: TGCGCCAGCAGCCAACACCTGGGTCAGGGGGCGAGGGGAAACACCATATATTTT. It encodes CASSQHLGQGARGNTIYF. The chain couples TRBV4-1 to TRBJ1-3, with TRBD1 matching over 8 bases. Germline assignment: CDR1 MGHRA and CDR2 YSYEKL. The junction had 13 bases not matched to a gene; V was cut back by 2 bases and J by 4 bases. The CDR3 spans 18 residues.

The rearrangement links TRBV18 to TRBJ1-1; the D is unclear. With 0 bases removed from V and 0 bases from J, the gap between germline ends came to 2 bases. The CDR3 has 13 residues. Germline CDR1 is KGHSH and CDR2 is LQKENI. CDR3 protein: CASSPPMNTEAFF. The CDR3 nucleotides read TGTGCCAGCTCACCACCAATGAACACTGAAGCTTTCTTT.

The gene calls are TRBV7-3 and TRBJ2-1; a possible D gene is TRBD2 (7 bases). Germline CDR1 reads SGHTA; CDR2 reads FQGTGA. This CDR3 region has 15 residues. Between the trimmed V and J ends, which lost 4 bases and 9 bases, there was a span of 19 bases. The CDR3 nucleotides read TGTGCCAGCAGCTGGAAGGGGGGGGAGGTACGTGAGCAGTTCTTC. It is translated as CASSWKGGEVREQFF.

This clone was seen only a few times. J is TRBJ1-2 and V is TRBV19, with TRBD1 matching 7 bases. CDR3 length: 12 residues. Germline V lookup: CDR1 LNHDA, CDR2 SQIVND (reference sequence). V shed 7 bases, J shed 3 bases, and the junction held 2 bases outside the gene matches. The CDR3 nucleotides read TGTGCCAGTATAACAGGGGACTATGGCTACACCTTC. The encoded protein is CASITGDYGYTF.

The chain carries TRBV12-5 and TRBJ2-1, with 7 nucleotides matching TRBD2. Germline assignment: CDR1 LGHNT and CDR2 FRNRAP. Unmatched junction bases numbered 4, after V lost 0 bases and J lost 5 bases. The CDR3 length is 15 residues. CDR3 nucleotide sequence: TGTGCTAGTGGTTTGGTACTGGGAGGGAACAATGAGCAGTTCTTC. Residues: CASGLVLGGNNEQFF. The variable domain in full, completed from reference TRBV12-5 and TRBJ2-1, reads DARVTQTPRHKVTEMGQEVTMRCQPILGHNTVFWYRQTMMQGLELLAYFRNRAPLDDSGMPKDRFSAEMPDATLATLKIQPSEPRDSAVYFCASGLVLGGNNEQFFGPGTRLTVL.

The chain uses TRBV6-5 and TRBJ1-1; D unclear. V lost 0 bases to trimming and J lost 3 bases, with 11 bases between them. The CDR3 extends over 15 amino acids. The germline V gene has CDR1 MNHEY and CDR2 SVGAGI. CDR3 nucleotides: TGTGCCAGCAGTTACTCTAGAATCCCAGACACTGAAGCTTTCTTT. It codes for CASSYSRIPDTEAFF.

The chain recombines TRBV6-5 with TRBJ2-2; 7 bases agree with TRBD2. Germline CDR1 is MNHEY and CDR2 is SVGAGI. V lost 6 bases, J lost 0 bases, and 4 bases stayed unmatched. The CDR3 is 15 amino acids. The CDR3 region is CASRGGFANTGELFF. CDR3 in DNA: TGTGCCAGCAGGGGAGGGTTCGCGAACACCGGGGAGCTGTTTTTT.

This chain uses TRBV6-2 or TRBV6-3 with TRBJ1-2; possibly TRBD1 for D (6 bases). The V end was cut by 2 bases, the J end by 5 bases, with 18 bases between. The CDR3 length is 16 residues. Germline V lookup: CDR1 MNHEY, CDR2 SVGEGT. The CDR3 protein is CASSYQAAGESYGYTF. CDR3 nucleotides: TGTGCCAGCAGTTACCAAGCCGCAGGGGAATCGTATGGCTACACCTTC.

The chain joins TRBV6-5 to TRBJ2-3; D is unclear. Germline-derived CDR1 and CDR2 are MNHEY and SVGAGI. This CDR3 is 12 amino acids long. V shed 7 bases and J shed 0 bases, with 5 bases lying between them. The CDR3: CASKPSTDTQYF. The CDR3 nucleotides are TGTGCCAGCAAACCAAGCACAGATACGCAGTATTTT.

J is TRBJ2-5 and V is TRBV14; D uncertain. The V end was cut by 4 bases, the J end by 0 bases, with 6 bases between. Germline V CDR1 and CDR2: SGHDN, FVKESK. The CDR3 runs 13 residues. The CDR3 DNA follows: TGTGCCAGCAGCCGGATGTACCAAGAGACCCAGTACTTC. It is translated as CASSRMYQETQYF.

The chain joins TRBV10-1 to TRBJ2-4, with 9 nucleotides matching TRBD2. The V gene's germline CDR1 is WNHNN and CDR2 SYGVQD (reference sequence). The CDR3 loop spans 13 amino acids. V trimming: 6 bases; J trimming: 9 bases; junction bases outside the gene matches: 6. The CDR3 DNA is TGCGCCAGCAGCGGGACTAGCATATCCATTCAGTACTTC. Residues: CASSGTSISIQYF.

The chain recombines TRBV5-1 with TRBJ2-2, with D possibly being TRBD2 (5 bases). This CDR3 has 13 residues. V shed 4 bases and J shed 3 bases, with 7 bases lying between them. Germline lookup yields CDR1 SGHRS and CDR2 YFSETQ. The CDR3 nucleotides are TGCGCCAGCAGCCCGGACTACACCGGGGAGCTGTTTTTT. Translated: CASSPDYTGELFF.

The chain carries TRBV6-5 and TRBJ2-7; perhaps D is TRBD1 or TRBD2 (5 bases each). The germline CDR1 and CDR2 sequences are MNHEY and SVGAGI. V lost 2 bases and J lost 1, with 6 bases in between. The CDR3 totals 13 residues. The DNA for the CDR3 is TGTGCCAGCAGTTACGGGGGATCCTACGAGCAGTACTTC. As protein: CASSYGGSYEQYF.

The chain couples TRBV15 to TRBJ1-2; 9 bases are a match to TRBD1. The CDR3 is 16 amino acids. V was clipped by 3 bases and J by 6 bases; unmatched bases: 11. Per the germline V gene, CDR1 is LNHNV and CDR2 is YYDKDF (reference sequence). DNA of the CDR3: TGTGCCACCAGCAGGGACCTCTTGGGACAGGGTGATGGCTACACCTTC. Its protein product is CATSRDLLGQGDGYTF.

This chain uses TRBV18 with TRBJ2-7, with 14 bases fitting TRBD2. Trimming at V came to 2 bases and at J to 3 bases, leaving 9 bases not matched to a gene. The CDR3 covers 18 residues. Germline V gene sequence: CDR1 KGHSH, CDR2 LQKENI. The CDR3 is CASSPTSPGTSGGYEQYF. The CDR3 bases are TGTGCCAGCTCACCAACTTCTCCCGGGACTAGCGGGGGCTACGAGCAGTACTTC.